This T cell receptor (beta chain) is drawn from a study of T cells in Graves' hyperthyroidism and ophthalmopathy (dated by TCRdb to about 2019). In terms of the full investigation: Peripheral blood was sampled at the time of initial diagnosis, prior to any treatment. TCR V-J signatures able to tell the groups apart were searched for in a discovery cohort of 95 to 100 patients, of whom 40 to 45 had Graves' ophthalmopathy and around 56 had stable Graves' hyperthyroidism. Prospective prediction of ophthalmopathy was tested in an independent validation cohort consisting of roughly 19 hyperthyroidism patients and about 17 patients who later progressed to ophthalmopathy. Thyroid tissue and blood T-cell repertoires from more than five Graves' hyperthyroidism patients were also compared in the study. TCR Vbeta CDR3 sequencing of some 140 peripheral blood samples (fewer than 45 ophthalmopathy, roughly 72 hyperthyroidism and roughly 17 progressor patients) is reported in the paper. Once sampling was done, hyperthyroidism patients were given methimazole at a starting dose of 30 mg daily, whereas ophthalmopathy patients were given high-dose intravenous methylprednisolone. The approximately 98 discovery patients were randomly divided into training and test sets at a 7:3 ratio. Here is what the overall study found, with its caveats: A 13 V-J signature model separated ophthalmopathy from stable hyperthyroidism, with nearly 90% sensitivity and 81.08% specificity in cross-validation and 80%/75% in testing. Most expanded thyroid clonotypes (frequency above 0.001) were also found in blood, which suggests that blood repertoires may mirror thyroid immune responses. No statistical method was used to set the sample size in advance, and investigators knew the group allocation. In validation, the model predicted progression to ophthalmopathy a median of 6.5 months before onset, with roughly 68% sensitivity and nearly 75% specificity.

Regarding this clonotype: The antigen it recognizes is unknown. Per-nucleotide qualities are absent, and no much larger clonotype sits a single base away.

Amplification of TCR beta CDR3 regions was carried out from RNA transcripts. For the first round of RT-PCR on the TCR CDR3, the HTBI primer set was used together with the Qiagen OneStep RT-PCR kit. A second multiplex PCR round built the libraries, followed by size selection and purification. Sequencing of the libraries was done on an Illumina HiSeq2000 using paired-end 100 bp reads. In the authors' own workflow: SOAPnuke was used to process the raw data, with reads discarded if the reads contained adapters or uncalled bases, had a mean Phred below 15, or lacked an exact constant-primer or identifier match. COPE v1.2.5 was used to merge the high-quality paired reads, and each unique nucleotide sequence was defined as a clonotype. MiTCR v1.1 was used to align the clonotypes against IMGT TRBV, TRBD and TRBJ reference segments. The analysis was restricted to V-J combinations with a frequency above 0.0001, which together covered 99% to 99.2% of the repertoires. The TCS score was defined as F50 (clonal expansion) divided by E x V (chaos), with BLOSUM62-based TCRdist calculated between CDR3 peptides within each V-J. Welch's t-statistics and random forest reduced fewer than 550 V-J features to 13, which were used in a naive Bayes classifier (R e1071). The public reads were run again by TCRdb, first through fastp at Q25 and then through MiXCR, and only productive beta chains were kept. One record per CDR3 amino acid sequence lists the most common genes and DNA. The V and J calls shown here were made by TCRdb, not taken from the authors' results. The sample table holds under 300,000 distinct CDR3 sequences, of which approximately 13% were seen once. 7.9% of the sample is in the top ten clones.

The CDR1 and CDR2 encoded by the germline V gene are SGHDN and FVKESK. From cysteine to phenylalanine, the CDR3 is 20 amino acids long. The read is trimmed to its CDR3 DNA, 60 bases read in frame from base 1. V trim: 0 bases; J trim: 5 bases; unmatched bases: 13. A patient counted as having stable Graves' hyperthyroidism if no progression to ophthalmopathy occurred over 18 months of follow-up. Hyperthyroidism patients were aged 18 to 65 years and newly diagnosed, with disease duration of less than 2 months. Exclusion was applied to patients with uncontrolled infections, other autoimmune diseases, pregnancy or lactation. Diagnoses relied on clinical symptoms, serum thyroxine and TRAb, thyroid ultrasound and orbital computed tomography. PBMCs were separated from under 11 ml of fresh peripheral blood using Ficoll-Paque density gradient centrifugation. Trizol reagent was used to extract total RNA, and RNA quality was then checked on an Agilent 2100 Bioanalyzer.

Rearrangement joined TRBV14 to TRBJ2-3; TRBD2 lines up with 14 middle nucleotides. The TCR was taken from a woman between 40 and 55 years old with Graves' hyperthyroidism. Sequenced input: blood. CDR3 protein: CASSQDLRLAGGPGGDTQYF. The sequence in DNA is TGTGCCAGCAGCCAAGATCTGAGACTAGCGGGAGGGCCTGGGGGAGATACGCAGTATTTT.